This record concerns one T cell receptor (beta chain) sequence. The sample originates from a study of shared clonotypes between healthy human individuals. In the original processing: Quality scores were absent from the junction-only immunoSEQ sequences, so filtering differed. Some clones are missing from TCRdb's copy, which holds only in-frame ones; the method was immunoSEQ multiplex PCR. V, J and clone size were drawn from that table, and D and trimming were deduced from the DNA. The data contain some 2,000,000 clones, under 97% of them seen just once; the ten biggest clones take up approximately 0.13%. The V gene lost 5 bases and the J gene lost 0 bases, with 4 bases spanning the gap. The CDR3 sequence is 12 residues long. From germline, CDR1 is MDHEN and CDR2 SYDVKM.

The sequence was obtained from a man aged 18-30 years in good health. This chain links TRBV28 with TRBJ1-2; D not certain. Sequencing input: naive CD4+ T cells sorted from blood. Documented subset: CD45RA+ positively selected. The CDR3 region has the DNA TGTGCCAGCAGTCGGACTAACTATGGCTACACCTTC. As protein: CASSRTNYGYTF.